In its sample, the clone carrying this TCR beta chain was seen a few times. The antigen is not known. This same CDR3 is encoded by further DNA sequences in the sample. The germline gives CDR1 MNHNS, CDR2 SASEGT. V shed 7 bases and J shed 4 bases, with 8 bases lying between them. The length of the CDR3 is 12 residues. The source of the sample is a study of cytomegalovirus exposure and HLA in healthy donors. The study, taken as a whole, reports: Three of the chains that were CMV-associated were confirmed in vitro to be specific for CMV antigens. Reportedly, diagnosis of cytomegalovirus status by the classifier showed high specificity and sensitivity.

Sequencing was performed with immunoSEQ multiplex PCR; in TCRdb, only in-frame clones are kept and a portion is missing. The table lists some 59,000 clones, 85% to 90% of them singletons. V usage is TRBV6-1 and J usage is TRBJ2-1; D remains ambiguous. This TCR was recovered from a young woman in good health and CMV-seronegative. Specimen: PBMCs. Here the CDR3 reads CASTGDYNEQFF. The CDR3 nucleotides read TGTGCCAGCACAGGTGATTACAATGAGCAGTTCTTC.